Listed here are 27 T cell receptor beta chains from one sample, sequenced in a study of graft-versus-host responses after intestinal transplantation. Some clones are missing from TCRdb's copy, which holds only in-frame ones; the method was immunoSEQ multiplex PCR. This table holds 20,000 to 25,000 clones, roughly 89% found once. The sequencing here drew on PBMCs, taken around 65 days after intestinal transplantation. The receptors originated from a human patient who received an intestinal transplant, so some T cells may come from the graft donor.

The chain recombines TRBV10-1 with TRBJ1-5; TRBD1 might be the D (5 bases). Germline V gene data show CDR1 as WNHNN and CDR2 as SYGVQD (reference sequence). This CDR3 contains 18 residues. Trimming removed 0 bases from V and 4 bases from J, with 19 bases in between. The CDR3 DNA reads as TGCGCCAGCAGTGAGTCGGTGTTTAGAGGGGACGGAAATCAGCCCCAGCATTTT. It specifies CASSESVFRGDGNQPQHF.

V usage is TRBV27 and J usage is TRBJ2-1; D is unresolved. CDR3 length equals 12 residues. V gave up 3 bases and J gave up 5 bases, with 5 bases separating them. Germline assignment: CDR1 MNHEY and CDR2 SMNVEV (reference sequence). The CDR3 region is CASSLPNNEQFF. The CDR3, as DNA: TGTGCCAGCAGTTTGCCAAACAATGAGCAGTTCTTC.

The chain is built from TRBV30 and TRBJ2-3; D is possibly TRBD1 (5 bases). The CDR3 covers 13 residues. Trimming removed 4 bases from V and 6 bases from J, with 14 bases in between. Germline V gene lookup returns CDR1 GTSNPN and CDR2 SVGIG (reference sequence). The CDR3 DNA is TGTGCCTGGAACCCGACAGTCCTGGATACGCAGTATTTT. Its translation: CAWNPTVLDTQYF.

The chain couples TRBV7-8 to TRBJ2-7; TRBD2 is a possible D gene (6 bases). Germline V gene sequence: CDR1 SGHVS, CDR2 FQNEAQ. Trimming shortened V by 1 base and J by 3 bases, and 13 bases separated the two germline ends. This CDR3 has 15 amino acids. DNA for the CDR3: TGTGCCAGCAGCTTAGGCGGAGGGGCGAACTACGAGCAGTACTTC. This translates into CASSLGGGANYEQYF.

The chain has TRBV6-1 and TRBJ1-1; maybe TRBD1 (5 bases). Germline CDR1 is MNHNS and CDR2 is SASEGT. Trimming shortened V by 5 bases and J by 1 base, and 8 bases separated the two germline ends. This CDR3 spans 13 amino acids. In nucleotides, the CDR3 is TGTGCCAGCAGTCAGGGAAGGAACACTGAAGCTTTCTTT. This sequence encodes CASSQGRNTEAFF.

The J gene is TRBJ2-2, the V gene TRBV6-7; TRBD2 matches at 11 bases. TRBV6-7 is filed as an ORF, its function uncertain. This CDR3 is built from 20 residues. V shed 6 bases, J shed 0 bases, and the junction held 15 bases outside the gene matches. The DNA for the CDR3 is TGTGCCAGCAGACGAAGGTTGACTAGCGGGACTAATCCGAACACCGGGGAGCTGTTTTTT. Residues: CASRRRLTSGTNPNTGELFF.

The genes are TRBV28 and TRBJ1-1, with 10 bases lining up with TRBD1. V shed 3 bases and J 1 base; nucleotides not matched to a gene: 2. The germline V gene has CDR1 MDHEN and CDR2 SYDVKM. The CDR3 is 15 amino acids. The CDR3 reads CASSLGQGRNTEAFF. The CDR3 nucleotides are TGTGCCAGCAGTTTGGGACAGGGGAGGAACACTGAAGCTTTCTTT.

The V call is TRBV5-1, the J call TRBJ2-2; D unclear. This CDR3 contains 17 residues. V dropped 2 bases and J dropped 2 bases, with 16 bases sitting between them. Looked up from germline, CDR1 is SGHRS and CDR2 is YFSETQ. The CDR3, as DNA: TGCGCCAGCAGCTTTGCTACTTCATACTACAACACCGGGGAGCTGTTTTTT. Translated: CASSFATSYYNTGELFF.

The V and J genes are TRBV4-3 and TRBJ1-2; the D gene is possibly TRBD1 (5 bases). Germline CDR1 reads LGHNA; CDR2 reads YSLEER. The CDR3 is 16 amino acids. Trimming took off 3 bases at V and 4 bases at J, with 18 bases between the two ends. CDR3 loop: CASSQVETGPIYGYTF. The DNA for the CDR3 is TGCGCCAGCAGCCAGGTCGAAACGGGGCCCATCTATGGCTACACCTTC.

J is TRBJ2-3 and V is TRBV29-1; D is undetermined. The CDR3 has 14 amino acids. In germline, CDR1 is SQVTM, CDR2 ANQGSEA. Trimming shortened V by 7 bases and J by 4 bases, and 18 bases separated the two germline ends. CDR3 amino acids: CSATRRVGADTQYF. The CDR3, as DNA: TGCAGCGCGACGCGAAGGGTGGGCGCAGATACGCAGTATTTT.

This clone has only a few counts. The CDR3 region is CASRPAGTVDTQYF. The CDR3 bases are TGTGCCAGCCGACCAGCCGGGACAGTAGATACGCAGTATTTT. The J gene is TRBJ2-3, the V gene TRBV19; TRBD1 agrees at 7 bases. The trim removed 9 bases at V and 5 bases at J, leaving 11 bases unmatched. This CDR3 contains 14 residues. Germline CDR1 LNHDA, CDR2 SQIVND (reference sequence). The full variable domain, rest sourced from reference TRBV19 and TRBJ2-3, is DGGITQSPKYLFRKEGQNVTLSCEQNLNHDAMYWYRQDPGQGLRLIYYSQIVNDFQKGDIAEGYSVSREKKESFPLTVTSAQKNPTAFYLCASRPAGTVDTQYFGPGTRLTVL.

V and J are TRBV19 and TRBJ1-2, with TRBD1 matching 9 bases. The ends lost 5 bases at V and 4 bases at J; junction bases unmatched: 14. The CDR3 runs to 17 residues. Germline loops: CDR1 LNHDA, CDR2 SQIVND (reference sequence). The CDR3 coding sequence is TGTGCCAGTAGTTACCGGGACAGGGAGGTTGGGGCCTATGGCTACACCTTC. Its protein is CASSYRDREVGAYGYTF.

The chain has TRBV27 and TRBJ1-1; D may be TRBD1 (5 bases). The CDR3 is made up of 14 amino acids. Per the germline V gene, CDR1 is MNHEY and CDR2 is SMNVEV (reference sequence). Trimming pared 3 bases from V and 5 bases from J, leaving 13 bases between. CDR3 nucleotides: TGTGCCAGCAGTTTCCGGCATAAGGGGACTGAAGCTTTCTTT. Its translation: CASSFRHKGTEAFF.

The J gene is TRBJ2-5, the V gene TRBV4-3, with TRBD2 matching over 14 bases. The CDR3 has 19 amino acids. Germline values: CDR1 LGHNA, CDR2 YSLEER. Trimming at V came to 1 base and at J to 4 bases, leaving 11 bases not matched to a gene. As DNA, the CDR3 is TGCGCCAGCAGCCAAGGCAGACTAGCGGGGGGGCCAGGGTTAGAGACCCAGTACTTC. Translating it yields CASSQGRLAGGPGLETQYF.

This sequence joins TRBV27 and TRBJ1-2; no definite D call. The CDR3 consists of 14 residues. The germline gives CDR1 MNHEY, CDR2 SMNVEV (reference sequence). V was trimmed by 6 bases and J by 2 bases, leaving 13 bases between them. For the CDR3, the DNA is TGTGCCAGCAGATTTGACGATCCCAACTATGGCTACACCTTC. Residues: CASRFDDPNYGYTF.

The sample holds one count of this clone. The limits of the CDR3 on the DNA are not certain, so only TCRdb's listed CDR3 is given. This chain joins TRBV5-4 and TRBJ1-2; TRBD1, the D gene given by the table, was not confirmed from the DNA. The CDR3 is 16 residues long, ends included. Germline V gene sequence: CDR1 SGHNT, CDR2 YYREEE (reference sequence). The CDR3 protein is CASSSSTSQNNYGYTF.

The chain couples TRBV11-3 to TRBJ1-4; no clear D gene. This CDR3 comprises 14 residues. The V end was cut by 0 bases, the J end by 7 bases, with 9 bases between. Germline lookup yields CDR1 SGHNT and CDR2 YENEEA. The CDR3 loop reads CASSLEGGIEKLFF. DNA of the CDR3: TGTGCCAGCAGCTTAGAAGGAGGGATTGAAAAACTGTTTTTT.

CDR3 sequence (DNA): TGCGCCAGCAGCTTGTCTAGCCCCAACCAGATAAACAATGAGCAGTTCTTC. Protein: CASSLSSPNQINNEQFF. The chain combines TRBV5-1 with TRBJ2-1, with D perhaps TRBD2 (5 bases). V lost 1 base to trimming and J lost 5 bases, with 19 bases between them. Germline values: CDR1 SGHRS, CDR2 YFSETQ. This CDR3 contains 17 residues.

This clone was observed a few times. This sample also contains other DNA sequences that code for the same CDR3. The rearrangement joins TRBV4-3 to TRBJ1-4; D remains unclear. The CDR3 extends over 16 amino acids. Germline loops: CDR1 LGHNA, CDR2 YSLEER. The V end was cut by 0 bases, the J end by 2 bases, with 10 bases between. CDR3 amino acids: CASSQDLGFTNEKLFF. In DNA form, the CDR3 reads TGCGCCAGCAGCCAAGATCTAGGTTTTACTAATGAAAAACTGTTTTTT.

This sequence joins TRBV29-1 and TRBJ2-7; 9 positions agree with TRBD1. V gave up 4 bases and J gave up 3 bases; unmatched junction bases: 7. The CDR3 covers 14 residues. Per germline, CDR1 SQVTM and CDR2 ANQGSEA. This CDR3 is CSVGILDRGYEQYF. CDR3 coding DNA: TGCAGCGTTGGGATTCTGGACAGGGGCTACGAGCAGTACTTC.

The chain uses TRBV15 and TRBJ1-1; no clear D gene. The germline gives CDR1 LNHNV, CDR2 YYDKDF (reference sequence). This CDR3 region has 14 residues. The germline V and J ends were trimmed by 0 bases and 7 bases, with 12 bases remaining between them. This CDR3 is CATSRELAGFEAFF. The CDR3 DNA sequence: TGTGCCACCAGCAGAGAGTTGGCGGGCTTTGAAGCTTTCTTT.

The chain links TRBV13 to TRBJ2-1; TRBD1 agrees at 7 bases. With 4 bases clipped from V and 6 bases from J, the junction kept 15 bases outside the gene matches. Germline CDR1 is PRHDT and CDR2 is FYEKMQ (reference sequence). The CDR3 spans 17 residues. CDR3 protein: CASSSAIGQAPFNEQFF. CDR3 coding DNA: TGTGCCAGCAGCTCTGCGATAGGACAGGCGCCCTTCAATGAGCAGTTCTTC.

The chain uses TRBV7-8 and TRBJ2-1, with 9 bases lining up with TRBD2. Per the germline V gene, CDR1 is SGHVS and CDR2 is FQNEAQ. The J segment lost 8 bases and the V segment lost 5 bases, leaving 7 bases of the junction unmatched. This CDR3 is built from 14 residues. The CDR3 loop reads CASSAIAGDDEQFF. The DNA of the CDR3 is TGTGCCAGCAGCGCGATAGCGGGGGATGATGAGCAGTTCTTC.

The V and J genes are TRBV5-1 and TRBJ1-2; D not certain. Germline V gene sequence: CDR1 SGHRS, CDR2 YFSETQ. The length of the CDR3 is 13 residues. V shed 0 bases and J shed 4 bases, with 7 bases lying between them. The CDR3 DNA is TGCGCCAGCAGCTTGGTAGATGGCTATGGCTACACCTTC. Encoded protein: CASSLVDGYGYTF.

A single count supports this clone. J is TRBJ1-2 and V is TRBV9; D unresolved. CDR3 length: 13 residues. V dropped 0 bases and J dropped 5 bases, with 8 bases sitting between them. CDR1 is SGDLS and CDR2 is YYNGEE in the germline V gene. The CDR3 coding sequence is TGTGCCAGCAGCGTAGCCACAGATTATGGCTACACCTTC. As protein: CASSVATDYGYTF.

This clone was observed a handful of times. The chain employs TRBV14 and TRBJ2-1; D not certain. The germline CDR1 and CDR2 sequences are SGHDN and FVKESK. V lost 0 bases and J 0 bases, leaving 12 bases between the germline ends. This CDR3 region has 17 residues. The CDR3 is CASSQDGLRSSYNEQFF. The CDR3 nucleotides are TGTGCCAGCAGCCAAGATGGCCTCCGCAGCTCCTACAATGAGCAGTTCTTC.

V is TRBV11-2 and J is TRBJ2-5, with 7 bases lining up with TRBD1. V was pared by 0 bases and J by 4 bases, with 5 bases of the junction left unmatched. The CDR3 length is 15 residues. The germline V gene encodes CDR1 SGHAT and CDR2 FQNNGV. The chain's CDR3 is CASSLDPGGAETQYF. The CDR3 coding sequence is TGTGCCAGCAGCTTAGATCCAGGGGGAGCAGAGACCCAGTACTTC. Full variable domain (missing parts from reference TRBV11-2 and TRBJ2-5): EAGVAQSPRYKIIEKRQSVAFWCNPISGHATLYWYQQILGQGPKLLIQFQNNGVVDDSQLPKDRFSAERLKGVDSTLKIQPAKLEDSAVYLCASSLDPGGAETQYFGPGTRLLVL.